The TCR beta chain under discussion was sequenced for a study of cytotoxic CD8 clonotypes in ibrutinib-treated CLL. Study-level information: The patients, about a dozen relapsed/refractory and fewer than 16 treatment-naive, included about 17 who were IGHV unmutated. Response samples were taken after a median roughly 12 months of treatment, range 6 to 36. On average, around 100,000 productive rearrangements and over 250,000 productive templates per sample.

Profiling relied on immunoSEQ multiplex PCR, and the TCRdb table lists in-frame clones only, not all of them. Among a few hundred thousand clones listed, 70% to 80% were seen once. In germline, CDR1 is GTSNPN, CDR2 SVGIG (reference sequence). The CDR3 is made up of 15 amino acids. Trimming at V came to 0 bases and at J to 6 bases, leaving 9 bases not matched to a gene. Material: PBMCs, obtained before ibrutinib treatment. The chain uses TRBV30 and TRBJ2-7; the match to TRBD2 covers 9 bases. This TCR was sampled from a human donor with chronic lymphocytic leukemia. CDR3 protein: CAWSVRFSGSVEQYF. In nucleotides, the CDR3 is TGTGCCTGGAGTGTTAGGTTTAGCGGGAGTGTCGAGCAGTACTTC.